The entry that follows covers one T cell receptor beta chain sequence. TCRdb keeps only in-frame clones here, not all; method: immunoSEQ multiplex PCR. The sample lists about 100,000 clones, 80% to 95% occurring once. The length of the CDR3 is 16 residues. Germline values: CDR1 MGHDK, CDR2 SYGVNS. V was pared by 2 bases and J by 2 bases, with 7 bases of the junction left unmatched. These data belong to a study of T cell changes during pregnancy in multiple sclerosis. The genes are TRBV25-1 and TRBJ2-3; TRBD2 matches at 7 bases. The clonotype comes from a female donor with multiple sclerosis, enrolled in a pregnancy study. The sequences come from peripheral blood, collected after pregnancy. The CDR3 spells CASSEGVSGDTDTQYF. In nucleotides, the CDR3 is TGTGCCAGCAGTGAAGGGGTGAGCGGGGACACAGATACGCAGTATTTT.